This TCR beta chain was found in a study of T-cell memory formation after mild COVID-19. This clonotype was seen a handful of times. 5'RACE primed from the constant segment yielded TCR alpha and TCR beta cDNA libraries bearing sample barcodes and UMIs. TCRdb recomputed calls from the 5' RACE reads with MiXCR, one row per CDR3 protein. Seen here are approximately 400,000 distinct CDR3 sequences, about a sixth observed once, and the top ten hold about 22%. CDR1 MNHNY and CDR2 SVGAGI come from the germline V gene (reference sequence). The V gene lost 2 bases and the J gene lost 5 bases, with 7 bases spanning the gap. The CDR3 runs to 13 residues.

V and J are TRBV6-6 and TRBJ2-1; unclear D gene. Specimen: PBMCs or a T cell subset sorted from them (not recorded which). The sequence was obtained from a man aged 18 to 29 who had mild COVID-19 (a few samples of this study predate the infection). Cell type and time point are not known. CDR3 in DNA: TGTGCCAGCAGTTACCTACAGAACAATGAGCAGTTCTTC. As protein: CASSYLQNNEQFF.